A selection of T cell receptor beta chains follows, all from one sample in a study of beta chain features in type 1 diabetes. Measured with immunoSEQ multiplex PCR; TCRdb has only the in-frame clones, and not every one. The sample has about 410,000 clones, roughly 14% seen once; the top ten hold roughly 0.035%. The source material was naive CD4+ T cells from blood. The receptors come from a man aged 25 to 40 in good health. Each CDR3 is given with its conserved first and last residue. D genes are given only for firm matches. The size field is filled for only some rows; it gives once, few, many or a size class.

V gene,D gene,J gene,clone size,CDR3 DNA,CDR3 protein
TRBV9,NA,TRBJ2-3,few,TGTGCCAGCAGCCCTAAAGGTGGCAGGGGCACAGATACGCAGTATTTT,CASSPKGGRGTDTQYF
TRBV4-1,TRBD1,TRBJ2-3,NA,TGCGCCAGCAGGACCGGGACAGGGACAGATACGCAGTATTTT,CASRTGTGTDTQYF
TRBV4-3,NA,TRBJ2-3,few,TGCGCCAGCAGCCAAGATGTGTTTCTGGATACGCAGTATTTT,CASSQDVFLDTQYF
TRBV19,TRBD1,TRBJ2-3,many,TGTGCCAGCTCAAGGGACAGGGGGACAGATACGCAGTATTTT,CASSRDRGTDTQYF
TRBV5-4,TRBD1,TRBJ2-3,few,TGTGCCAGCAGAGGAGGACAGGGTCGAGGGAGGACTGATACGCAGTATTTT,CASRGGQGRGRTDTQYF
TRBV7-2,NA,TRBJ2-2,NA,TGTGCCAGCAGTCCTTCAATGAACACCGGGGAGCTGTTTTTT,CASSPSMNTGELFF
TRBV14,TRBD1,TRBJ2-1,few,TGTGCCAGCAGCCCCCCCCCGGTAGGGACAGGTGAGCAGTTCTTC,CASSPPPVGTGEQFF
TRBV30,TRBD2,TRBJ2-1,NA,TGTGCCTGGACCTCAGGACTAGCGGGAGGCGGTGAGCAGTTCTTC,CAWTSGLAGGGEQFF
TRBV9,NA,TRBJ1-1,NA,TGTGCCAGCAGCCCCCGCCGGAGTGGAACTGAAGCTTTCTTT,CASSPRRSGTEAFF
TRBV7-9,TRBD1,TRBJ2-3,NA,TGTGCCAGCAGCCCATGGACAGGGAGAATCACAGATACGCAGTATTTT,CASSPWTGRITDTQYF
TRBV9,NA,TRBJ2-7,few,TGTGCCAGCAGCGTAGTCGGCAGTCCGACCTACGAGCAGTACTTC,CASSVVGSPTYEQYF
TRBV20-1,NA,TRBJ2-3,NA,TGCAGTGCCGAGGACAAAGATACGCAGTATTTT,CSAEDKDTQYF
TRBV4-1,NA,TRBJ2-3,once,TGCGCCAGCAGCTCACTAGGCATCACTAGCACAGATACGCAGTATTTT,CASSSLGITSTDTQYF
TRBV6-1,TRBD1,TRBJ1-5,NA,TGTGCCAGCAGTGAACTGGGACAGGGCCAGCATTTT,CASSELGQGQHF
TRBV18,NA,TRBJ1-2,NA,TGTGCCAGCTCACAGAGCAATGGCTACACCTTC,CASSQSNGYTF
TRBV29-1,NA,TRBJ1-1,few,TGCAGCGTTGTTAAACAGGCGGGCAACACTGAAGCTTTCTTT,CSVVKQAGNTEAFF
TRBV7-9,NA,TRBJ2-5,few,TGTGCCAGCAGCTTCGGGATCGGCGAGACCCAGTACTTC,CASSFGIGETQYF
TRBV28,NA,TRBJ2-1,few,TGTGCCAGCAGTTTACCTGGGGGCAATGAGCAGTTCTTC,CASSLPGGNEQFF
TRBV30,TRBD1,TRBJ1-5,few,TGTGCCTGGGGGACAGGGCACAATCAGCCCCAGCATTTT,CAWGTGHNQPQHF
TRBV9,TRBD1,TRBJ1-1,NA,TGTGCCAGCAGCGTCGACAGGGTAAGCCCTTGGATCTTT,CASSVDRVSPWIF
TRBV23-1,TRBD2,TRBJ2-7,few,TGCGCCAGCAGACAACGGGCGGGGGTAGCCTACGAGCAGTACTTC,CASRQRAGVAYEQYF
TRBV10-3,TRBD2,TRBJ2-5,NA,TGTGCCATCAGTGATGGCGAGCGGGGGACCCAGTACTTC,CAISDGERGTQYF
TRBV5-1,NA,TRBJ2-2,NA,TGCGCCAGCAGCTTCGAAGGGAACACCGGGGAGCTGTTTTTT,CASSFEGNTGELFF
TRBV15,NA,TRBJ2-7,few,TGTGCCACCAGCAGAGACAGGGTGAGCTCCTACGAGCAGTACTTC,CATSRDRVSSYEQYF
TRBV23-1,TRBD1,TRBJ1-2,NA,TGCGCCAGCAGTCACGGGGACAGGGATTATGGCTACACCTTC,CASSHGDRDYGYTF
TRBV29-1,TRBD2,TRBJ2-3,few,TGCAGCGGAAGCGGGAGTTCTAGCACAGATACGCAGTATTTT,CSGSGSSSTDTQYF
TRBV4-2,TRBD2,TRBJ2-5,NA,TGTGCCAGCAGCCCCGCCGGGACTAGCGGACAAGAGACCCAGTACTTC,CASSPAGTSGQETQYF
TRBV6-1,TRBD1,TRBJ2-4,NA,TGTGCCAGCAGTGAAGCGGTGGGACAGGCTTCCAAAAACATTCAGTACTTC,CASSEAVGQASKNIQYF
TRBV6-5,NA,TRBJ2-7,NA,TGTGCCAGCAGAAGCCGGGACAACTCCTACGAGCAGTACTTC,CASRSRDNSYEQYF
TRBV9,TRBD2,TRBJ2-7,NA,TGTGCCAGCAGCGTAAGCGCGGGGGGGAACTACGAGCAGTACTTC,CASSVSAGGNYEQYF
TRBV20-1,NA,TRBJ2-3,NA,TGCCCAAAAGAGGTTACGCAGTATTTT,CPKEVTQYF
TRBV15,NA,TRBJ1-4,NA,TGTGCCACACAGGCAACTAATGAAAAACTGTTTTTT,CATQATNEKLFF
TRBV9,TRBD2,TRBJ2-3,NA,TGTGCCAGCAGCGTTCTAGCGGGGGGGCTCACAGATACGCAGTATTTT,CASSVLAGGLTDTQYF
TRBV5-4,TRBD2,TRBJ2-1,many,TGTGCCAGCAGCTCCTGGACTAGCGGGAGTTACAATGAGCAGTTCTTC,CASSSWTSGSYNEQFF
TRBV6-1,NA,TRBJ2-7,few,TGTGCCAGCAGTTGGCCCGGGTCCAGCGAGCAGTACTTC,CASSWPGSSEQYF